Listed below are T cell receptor beta chains from one sample, sequenced in a study of cytotoxic CD8 clonotypes in ibrutinib-treated CLL. TCRdb keeps only in-frame clones here, not all; method: immunoSEQ multiplex PCR. There are roughly 150,000 clones in the sample; 75% to 80% occur only once, and about 5% lies in the top ten. The sample here was PBMCs, taken after 24 months of ibrutinib treatment. These receptors came from a human donor with chronic lymphocytic leukemia. The CDR3 runs from the conserved cysteine through the conserved F or W. Each record gives: CDR3 protein, CDR3 DNA, V gene, D gene, J gene, clone size, CDR3 length. The D gene is left open where the match is weak. The size field is filled for only some rows; it gives once, few, many or a size class.

CDR3aa: CASRPRTGPAEAFF
CDR3nt: TGTGCCAGCAGACCACGGACGGGGCCGGCTGAAGCTTTCTTT
v_gene: TRBV6-5
d_gene: NA
j_gene: TRBJ1-1
abundance: NA
len: 14

CDR3aa: CASSPRTSGRAVGSGYEQYF
CDR3nt: TGTGCCAGCTCACCACGGACTAGCGGGAGGGCCGTTGGGTCCGGCTACGAGCAGTACTTC
v_gene: TRBV18
d_gene: TRBD2
j_gene: TRBJ2-7
abundance: NA
len: 20

CDR3aa: CASSPRQGSLSGANVLTF
CDR3nt: TGTGCCAGCAGCCCGCGACAGGGGTCCCTTTCTGGGGCCAACGTCCTGACTTTC
v_gene: TRBV7-2
d_gene: TRBD1
j_gene: TRBJ2-6
abundance: NA
len: 18

CDR3aa: CASSALLPNYGYTF
CDR3nt: TGTGCCAGCAGTGCCCTTCTACCAAACTATGGCTACACCTTC
v_gene: TRBV6-5
d_gene: NA
j_gene: TRBJ1-2
abundance: NA
len: 14

CDR3aa: CASSFRGGIQDEQFF
CDR3nt: TGTGCCAGCAGCTTCCGGGGGGGAATTCAGGATGAGCAGTTCTTC
v_gene: TRBV5-4
d_gene: TRBD2
j_gene: TRBJ2-1
abundance: once
len: 15

CDR3aa: CASSLEGNSQQYF
CDR3nt: TGTGCCAGCAGCTTAGAGGGAAATTCGCAGCAGTACTTC
v_gene: TRBV7-9
d_gene: NA
j_gene: TRBJ2-7
abundance: NA
len: 13

CDR3aa: CASSLAGRAHNEQFF
CDR3nt: TGTGCCAGCAGCTTAGCCGGGAGGGCCCACAATGAGCAGTTCTTC
v_gene: TRBV7-2
d_gene: TRBD2
j_gene: TRBJ2-1
abundance: many
len: 15

CDR3aa: CASSLEGLAFPSSTDTQYF
CDR3nt: TGCGCCAGCAGCTTGGAGGGACTAGCTTTTCCCAGTAGCACAGATACGCAGTATTTT
v_gene: TRBV5-1
d_gene: TRBD2
j_gene: TRBJ2-3
abundance: NA
len: 19

CDR3aa: CASSRGNTIYF
CDR3nt: TGTGCCAGCAGCCGGGGAAACACCATATATTTT
v_gene: TRBV6-5
d_gene: NA
j_gene: TRBJ1-3
abundance: NA
len: 11

CDR3aa: CASSTNPGTGRIGLNEKLFF
CDR3nt: TGTGCCAGCTCCACCAACCCAGGGACAGGGAGGATTGGCCTAAATGAAAAACTGTTTTTT
v_gene: TRBV18
d_gene: TRBD1
j_gene: TRBJ1-4
abundance: NA
len: 20

CDR3aa: CASSLGVAGEQYF
CDR3nt: TGTGCCAGCAGTTTGGGAGTTGCGGGTGAGCAGTACTTC
v_gene: TRBV28
d_gene: NA
j_gene: TRBJ2-7
abundance: NA
len: 13

CDR3aa: CASSYQGPYGYTF
CDR3nt: TGTGCCAGCAGTTACCAGGGGCCCTATGGCTACACCTTC
v_gene: TRBV6-5
d_gene: NA
j_gene: TRBJ1-2
abundance: NA
len: 13

CDR3aa: CPLTEEQFF
CDR3nt: TGTCCTTTGACGGAGGAGCAGTTCTTC
v_gene: TRBV25-1
d_gene: NA
j_gene: TRBJ2-1
abundance: few
len: 9

CDR3aa: CAWSVQGGYGYTF
CDR3nt: TGTGCCTGGAGTGTACAAGGAGGGTATGGCTACACCTTC
v_gene: TRBV30
d_gene: NA
j_gene: TRBJ1-2
abundance: NA
len: 13

CDR3aa: CASSRKMGRDRANTEAFF
CDR3nt: TGCGCCAGCAGCCGAAAGATGGGTAGGGACAGGGCTAACACTGAAGCTTTCTTT
v_gene: TRBV4-3
d_gene: TRBD1
j_gene: TRBJ1-1
abundance: NA
len: 18

CDR3aa: CASSLLRTGELFF
CDR3nt: TGTGCCAGCAGCTTATTGCGAACCGGGGAGCTGTTTTTT
v_gene: TRBV7-8
d_gene: NA
j_gene: TRBJ2-2
abundance: NA
len: 13

CDR3aa: CASSVDGGVDYGYTF
CDR3nt: TGTGCCAGCAGCGTAGATGGGGGGGTCGACTATGGCTACACCTTC
v_gene: TRBV9
d_gene: NA
j_gene: TRBJ1-2
abundance: NA
len: 15

CDR3aa: CAISGAPLAGAGEQYF
CDR3nt: TGTGCCATCAGTGGTGCCCCACTAGCGGGGGCGGGGGAGCAGTACTTC
v_gene: TRBV10-3
d_gene: TRBD2
j_gene: TRBJ2-7
abundance: few
len: 16

CDR3aa: CASSTGTVSGNTIYF
CDR3nt: TGCGCCAGCAGCACCGGGACAGTCTCTGGAAACACCATATATTTT
v_gene: TRBV5-1
d_gene: TRBD1
j_gene: TRBJ1-3
abundance: NA
len: 15

CDR3aa: CATSRDGGQIQYF
CDR3nt: TGTGCCACCAGCAGAGATGGGGGGCAGATCCAGTACTTC
v_gene: TRBV15
d_gene: NA
j_gene: TRBJ2-5
abundance: NA
len: 13

CDR3aa: CASPQGVGEKLFF
CDR3nt: TGTGCCAGCCCTCAGGGGGTGGGGGAAAAACTGTTTTTT
v_gene: TRBV25-1
d_gene: TRBD1
j_gene: TRBJ1-4
abundance: NA
len: 13

CDR3aa: CASSLGGANTEAFF
CDR3nt: TGCGCCAGCAGCCTGGGGGGAGCGAACACTGAAGCTTTCTTT
v_gene: TRBV5-1
d_gene: NA
j_gene: TRBJ1-1
abundance: NA
len: 14

CDR3aa: CAIRGALATEAFF
CDR3nt: TGTGCCATCAGGGGGGCATTGGCCACTGAAGCTTTCTTT
v_gene: TRBV10-3
d_gene: NA
j_gene: TRBJ1-1
abundance: NA
len: 13

CDR3aa: CASSPTANYGYTF
CDR3nt: TGCGCCAGCAGCCCGACAGCTAACTATGGCTACACCTTC
v_gene: TRBV5-1
d_gene: NA
j_gene: TRBJ1-2
abundance: NA
len: 13

CDR3aa: CASSEGATGELFF
CDR3nt: TGTGCCAGCAGTGAGGGCGCCACCGGGGAGCTGTTTTTT
v_gene: TRBV6-1
d_gene: NA
j_gene: TRBJ2-2
abundance: NA
len: 13

CDR3aa: CASSYAEGSPYEQYF
CDR3nt: TGTGCCAGCAGTTACGCCGAGGGGTCCCCCTACGAGCAGTACTTC
v_gene: TRBV6-6
d_gene: NA
j_gene: TRBJ2-7
abundance: NA
len: 15

CDR3aa: CASTDGSNQPQHF
CDR3nt: TGTGCCAGTACCGACGGGAGCAATCAGCCCCAGCATTTT
v_gene: TRBV19
d_gene: NA
j_gene: TRBJ1-5
abundance: NA
len: 13

CDR3aa: CASSGNRQGGPYEQYF
CDR3nt: TGTGCCAGCTCCGGAAATCGACAGGGTGGCCCCTACGAGCAGTACTTC
v_gene: TRBV7-9
d_gene: TRBD1
j_gene: TRBJ2-7
abundance: NA
len: 16

CDR3aa: CSAHPGGNEQFF
CDR3nt: TGCAGCGCCCACCCCGGAGGCAATGAGCAGTTCTTC
v_gene: TRBV29-1
d_gene: NA
j_gene: TRBJ2-1
abundance: once
len: 12

CDR3aa: CASSPLAEVHEQYF
CDR3nt: TGTGCCAGCAGCCCGTTGGCCGAAGTCCACGAGCAGTACTTC
v_gene: TRBV7-6
d_gene: NA
j_gene: TRBJ2-7
abundance: NA
len: 14

CDR3aa: CASSFVPGFRTDTQYF
CDR3nt: TGTGCCAGCAGTTTTGTCCCGGGATTTCGGACAGATACGCAGTATTTT
v_gene: TRBV27
d_gene: NA
j_gene: TRBJ2-3
abundance: NA
len: 16

CDR3aa: CASSPRRAAGGPFPEQFF
CDR3nt: TGTGCCAGCAGCCCCCGGCGAGCGGCGGGGGGGCCTTTTCCTGAGCAGTTCTTC
v_gene: TRBV11-2
d_gene: TRBD2
j_gene: TRBJ2-1
abundance: NA
len: 18

CDR3aa: CASSPSGELGAFF
CDR3nt: TGTGCCAGCAGCCCCTCAGGGGAGCTGGGAGCTTTCTTT
v_gene: TRBV14
d_gene: NA
j_gene: TRBJ1-1
abundance: NA
len: 13

CDR3aa: CASSPTGEQYF
CDR3nt: TGTGCCAGCTCCCCCACCGGGGAGCAGTACTTC
v_gene: TRBV18
d_gene: NA
j_gene: TRBJ2-7
abundance: NA
len: 11

CDR3aa: CAWSNRVGSGYTF
CDR3nt: TGTGCCTGGAGCAACAGGGTCGGTTCTGGCTACACCTTC
v_gene: TRBV30
d_gene: NA
j_gene: TRBJ1-2
abundance: many
len: 13

CDR3aa: CASSQGSAYNSPLHF
CDR3nt: TGTGCCAGCAGCCAAGGGTCGGCCTATAATTCACCCCTCCACTTT
v_gene: TRBV5-8
d_gene: NA
j_gene: TRBJ1-6
abundance: NA
len: 15

CDR3aa: CASSPQGATGANVLTF
CDR3nt: TGTGCCAGCTCACCACAGGGGGCCACTGGGGCCAACGTCCTGACTTTC
v_gene: TRBV18
d_gene: TRBD1
j_gene: TRBJ2-6
abundance: once
len: 16

CDR3aa: CASSWGEGHPNTEAFF
CDR3nt: TGTGCCAGCAGCTGGGGGGAAGGACACCCGAACACTGAAGCTTTCTTT
v_gene: TRBV7-3
d_gene: NA
j_gene: TRBJ1-1
abundance: NA
len: 16

CDR3aa: CASSYFGGGYTF
CDR3nt: TGTGCCAGCAGTTACTTTGGGGGTGGCTACACCTTC
v_gene: TRBV6-5
d_gene: NA
j_gene: TRBJ1-2
abundance: NA
len: 12

CDR3aa: CASSVSRRGAQYF
CDR3nt: TGTGCCAGTAGTGTAAGCCGACGGGGAGCGCAGTATTTT
v_gene: TRBV19
d_gene: NA
j_gene: TRBJ2-3
abundance: NA
len: 13

CDR3aa: CASSRRQGANTIYF
CDR3nt: TGTGCCAGCAGCCGCCGGCAGGGGGCGAACACCATATATTTT
v_gene: TRBV13
d_gene: TRBD1
j_gene: TRBJ1-3
abundance: many
len: 14

CDR3aa: CSVIGGAGYGYTF
CDR3nt: TGCAGCGTCATTGGGGGGGCCGGCTATGGCTACACCTTC
v_gene: TRBV29-1
d_gene: NA
j_gene: TRBJ1-2
abundance: NA
len: 13

CDR3aa: CASSPQGTNTEAFF
CDR3nt: TGCGCCAGCAGCCCGCAGGGGACTAACACTGAAGCTTTCTTT
v_gene: TRBV4-3
d_gene: NA
j_gene: TRBJ1-1
abundance: NA
len: 14

CDR3aa: CASSAQTSGYNEQFF
CDR3nt: TGTGCCAGTAGTGCCCAGACTAGCGGTTACAATGAGCAGTTCTTC
v_gene: TRBV19
d_gene: TRBD2
j_gene: TRBJ2-1
abundance: NA
len: 15

CDR3aa: CASSHPPGGQLSFMGQAYNSPLHF
CDR3nt: TGTGCCAGCAGCCACCCCCCGGGGGGACAGTTATCGTTTATGGGGCAAGCGTATAATTCACCCCTCCACTTT
v_gene: TRBV4-2
d_gene: TRBD1
j_gene: TRBJ1-6
abundance: few
len: 24

CDR3aa: CASGLTDNQPQHF
CDR3nt: TGTGCCAGCGGGTTGACGGATAATCAGCCCCAGCATTTT
v_gene: TRBV28
d_gene: NA
j_gene: TRBJ1-5
abundance: NA
len: 13

CDR3aa: CASSVINTGELFF
CDR3nt: TGTGCCAGCAGTGTAATTAACACCGGGGAGCTGTTTTTT
v_gene: TRBV2
d_gene: NA
j_gene: TRBJ2-2
abundance: NA
len: 13

CDR3aa: CASSLGLAGTYNEQFF
CDR3nt: TGTGCCAGCAGCTTGGGCCTAGCGGGGACCTACAATGAGCAGTTCTTC
v_gene: TRBV7-6
d_gene: TRBD2
j_gene: TRBJ2-1
abundance: NA
len: 16

CDR3aa: CASSLRPSGRQETQYF
CDR3nt: TGCGCCAGCAGCTTGAGGCCTAGCGGGCGCCAAGAGACCCAGTACTTC
v_gene: TRBV5-1
d_gene: TRBD2
j_gene: TRBJ2-5
abundance: few
len: 16

CDR3aa: CASRPGGGPSYEQYF
CDR3nt: TGTGCCAGCAGGCCGGGGGGTGGGCCTTCCTACGAGCAGTACTTC
v_gene: TRBV6-6
d_gene: TRBD2
j_gene: TRBJ2-7
abundance: NA
len: 15